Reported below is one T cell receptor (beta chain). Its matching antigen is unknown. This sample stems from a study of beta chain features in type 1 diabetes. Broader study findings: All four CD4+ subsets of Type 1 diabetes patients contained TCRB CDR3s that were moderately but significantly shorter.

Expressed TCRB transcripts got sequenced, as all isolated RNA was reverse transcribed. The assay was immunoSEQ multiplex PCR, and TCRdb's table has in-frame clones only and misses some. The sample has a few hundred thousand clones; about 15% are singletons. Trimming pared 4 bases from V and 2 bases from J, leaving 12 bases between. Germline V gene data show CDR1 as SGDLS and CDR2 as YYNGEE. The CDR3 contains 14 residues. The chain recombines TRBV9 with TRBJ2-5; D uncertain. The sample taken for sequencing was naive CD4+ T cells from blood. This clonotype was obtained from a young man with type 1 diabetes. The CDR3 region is CASSPMGLQETQYF. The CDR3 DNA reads TGTGCCAGCAGCCCTATGGGCCTTCAAGAGACCCAGTACTTC.